The rows below give T cell receptor beta chains drawn from one sample of a study of T cells in Graves' hyperthyroidism and ophthalmopathy. TCRdb reanalysed the multiplex PCR reads using MiXCR and keeps one entry per CDR3 protein. The table shows 450,000 to 700,000 distinct CDR3 sequences, with 40% to 55% occurring only once. Sequenced sample: peripheral blood or thyroid tissue (not recorded which). These receptors were taken from an adult woman with Graves' disease, either hyperthyroidism or ophthalmopathy (not recorded which). Both conserved end residues are part of each CDR3. The order of the fields is V gene, clone size, J gene, D gene, CDR3 DNA, CDR3 protein. The D gene is left open where the match is weak. Where a row states a size, it is once, few, many or the class of an expanded clone; other rows omit it.

v_call: TRBV7-8
clone_size: NA
j_call: TRBJ2-7
d_call: NA
cdr3_nt: TGTGCCAGCTATTCGACAGGAACCTACGAGCAGTACTTC
cdr3_aa: CASYSTGTYEQYF

v_call: TRBV20-1
clone_size: many
j_call: TRBJ2-7
d_call: NA
cdr3_nt: TGCAGTGCTAGTAGGCAGACCTACGAGCAGTACTTC
cdr3_aa: CSASRQTYEQYF

v_call: TRBV29-1
clone_size: NA
j_call: TRBJ1-2
d_call: NA
cdr3_nt: TGCAGCGTTAAGGACAACCGGGGGAACTATGGCTACACCTTC
cdr3_aa: CSVKDNRGNYGYTF

v_call: TRBV20-1
clone_size: many
j_call: TRBJ1-6
d_call: NA
cdr3_nt: TGCAGTGCCGTGGTGGACAGCAATAATTCACCCCTCCACTTT
cdr3_aa: CSAVVDSNNSPLHF

v_call: TRBV6-1
clone_size: NA
j_call: TRBJ2-2
d_call: NA
cdr3_nt: TGTGCCAGCAGTGTAGGAGAGAACACCGGGGAGCTGTTTTTT
cdr3_aa: CASSVGENTGELFF

v_call: TRBV5-5
clone_size: many
j_call: TRBJ2-5
d_call: TRBD2
cdr3_nt: TGTGCCAGCAGCTACGGACTAGAAGAGACCCAGTACTTC
cdr3_aa: CASSYGLEETQYF

v_call: TRBV12-3/TRBV12-4
clone_size: many
j_call: TRBJ1-2
d_call: TRBD1
cdr3_nt: TGTGCCAGCACCGGAGGACAGGGCGGCTATGGCTACACCTTC
cdr3_aa: CASTGGQGGYGYTF

v_call: TRBV7-3
clone_size: many
j_call: TRBJ2-2
d_call: TRBD2
cdr3_nt: TGTGCCAGCAGTCCATTGGGGGGGAGCTACGGGGAGCTGTTTTTT
cdr3_aa: CASSPLGGSYGELFF

v_call: TRBV15
clone_size: NA
j_call: TRBJ2-2
d_call: NA
cdr3_nt: TGTGCCAGCAGCTTAAATCCGGGAGCCATCACCGGGGAGCTGTTTTTT
cdr3_aa: CASSLNPGAITGELFF

v_call: TRBV11-2
clone_size: NA
j_call: TRBJ2-5
d_call: NA
cdr3_nt: TGTGCCAGCGCAGGGGCGTGGGCAGAGACCCAGTACTTC
cdr3_aa: CASAGAWAETQYF

v_call: TRBV7-3
clone_size: many
j_call: TRBJ1-1
d_call: NA
cdr3_nt: TGTGCCAGCAGCTCATCTACAGATAATGAAGCTTTCTTT
cdr3_aa: CASSSSTDNEAFF

v_call: TRBV6-1
clone_size: NA
j_call: TRBJ1-1
d_call: NA
cdr3_nt: TGTGCCAGCACCCCTCCGAGTGCGGGGGACACTGAAGCTTTCTTT
cdr3_aa: CASTPPSAGDTEAFF

v_call: TRBV29-1
clone_size: NA
j_call: TRBJ1-3
d_call: NA
cdr3_nt: TGCAGCGTTGTGGCGGCGGTGTCTGGAAACACCATATATTTT
cdr3_aa: CSVVAAVSGNTIYF

v_call: TRBV6-1
clone_size: many
j_call: TRBJ1-5
d_call: NA
cdr3_nt: TGTGCCAGCCGACTGGGGAATCAGCCCCAGCATTTT
cdr3_aa: CASRLGNQPQHF

v_call: TRBV6-1
clone_size: many
j_call: TRBJ2-6
d_call: NA
cdr3_nt: TGTGCCAGCAGTGAAGACAGCTCTGGGGCCAACGTCCTGACTTTC
cdr3_aa: CASSEDSSGANVLTF

v_call: TRBV6-5
clone_size: NA
j_call: TRBJ1-3
d_call: NA
cdr3_nt: TGTGCCAGCAGTTACTCGAAATTCTCTGCAGGGGGAAACACCATATATTTT
cdr3_aa: CASSYSKFSAGGNTIYF

v_call: TRBV10-3
clone_size: many
j_call: TRBJ1-6
d_call: NA
cdr3_nt: TGTGCCATCAGTGTTGGGGGAAGGAATTCACCCCTCCACTTT
cdr3_aa: CAISVGGRNSPLHF

v_call: TRBV7-9
clone_size: many
j_call: TRBJ2-5
d_call: TRBD2
cdr3_nt: TGTGCCAGCAGCCTCATACCCTCCCTAGCGGGAGGACCAGAGACCCAGTACTTC
cdr3_aa: CASSLIPSLAGGPETQYF

v_call: TRBV2
clone_size: once
j_call: TRBJ2-7
d_call: NA
cdr3_nt: TGTGCCAGCAAAGCTGGGTCGGGCTACGAGCAGTACTTC
cdr3_aa: CASKAGSGYEQYF

v_call: TRBV5-5
clone_size: many
j_call: TRBJ2-7
d_call: NA
cdr3_nt: TGTGCCAGCAGCTTCTCGAGCTTGGGTGTGGAGCAGTACTTC
cdr3_aa: CASSFSSLGVEQYF

v_call: TRBV11-3
clone_size: few
j_call: TRBJ2-2
d_call: NA
cdr3_nt: TGTGCCAGCAGCTGGCAGGGTTTTGGGTCCGGGGAGCTGTTTTTT
cdr3_aa: CASSWQGFGSGELFF

v_call: TRBV25-1
clone_size: NA
j_call: TRBJ2-7
d_call: NA
cdr3_nt: TGTGCCAGCAGTGTCTACCGGACGACCACCTACGAGCAGTACTTC
cdr3_aa: CASSVYRTTTYEQYF

v_call: TRBV13
clone_size: many
j_call: TRBJ2-7
d_call: NA
cdr3_nt: TGTGCCAGCAGCACACCCCGGGGCAGAGGGGTTTCCTACGAGCAGTACTTC
cdr3_aa: CASSTPRGRGVSYEQYF

v_call: TRBV5-1
clone_size: many
j_call: TRBJ2-5
d_call: TRBD1
cdr3_nt: TGCGCCAGCAGCTTGGAGGGACAGGGGTTTGGGACCCAGTACTTC
cdr3_aa: CASSLEGQGFGTQYF

v_call: TRBV4-1
clone_size: few
j_call: TRBJ1-1
d_call: TRBD1
cdr3_nt: TGCGCCAGCAGCCGACGGGGGACAGGGGAATATCACACTGAAGCTTTCTTT
cdr3_aa: CASSRRGTGEYHTEAFF

v_call: TRBV9
clone_size: NA
j_call: TRBJ1-3
d_call: NA
cdr3_nt: TGTGCCAGCAACCCTAGCGGGGGAAACACCATATATTTT
cdr3_aa: CASNPSGGNTIYF

v_call: TRBV5-5
clone_size: NA
j_call: TRBJ2-7
d_call: TRBD2
cdr3_nt: TGCGCCAGCGGCTCTGGACTAGCGGGGGAGCAGTACTTC
cdr3_aa: CASGSGLAGEQYF

v_call: TRBV7-2
clone_size: NA
j_call: TRBJ2-5
d_call: NA
cdr3_nt: TGTGCCAGCAGCTCCCAGGGGGGGTTGGAGACCCAGTACTTC
cdr3_aa: CASSSQGGLETQYF

v_call: TRBV7-9
clone_size: NA
j_call: TRBJ2-1
d_call: NA
cdr3_nt: TGTGCCAGCAGCTTCCTGGATAACTATGGTGAGCAGTTCTTC
cdr3_aa: CASSFLDNYGEQFF

v_call: TRBV29-1
clone_size: NA
j_call: TRBJ1-3
d_call: TRBD1
cdr3_nt: TGCAGCGTTGCAACAAACAGGGGAGCGGGAAACACCATATATTTT
cdr3_aa: CSVATNRGAGNTIYF

v_call: TRBV15
clone_size: many
j_call: TRBJ1-6
d_call: NA
cdr3_nt: TGTGCCACCAGCAGAGATCTAAACCTCCGAGGTTCACCCCTCCACTTT
cdr3_aa: CATSRDLNLRGSPLHF

v_call: TRBV11-1
clone_size: NA
j_call: TRBJ1-4
d_call: TRBD1
cdr3_nt: TGTGCCAGCAGCCCACAGGGGGCCGGTGAAAACCTGTTTTTT
cdr3_aa: CASSPQGAGENLFF

v_call: TRBV10-3
clone_size: NA
j_call: TRBJ2-5
d_call: NA
cdr3_nt: TGTGCCATCAAAGGGGGGGAGCGGGAGACCCAGTACTTC
cdr3_aa: CAIKGGERETQYF

v_call: TRBV7-2
clone_size: NA
j_call: TRBJ2-2
d_call: TRBD1
cdr3_nt: TGTGCCAGCAGCTCCCTGGACAGGACCGGGGAGCTGTTTTTT
cdr3_aa: CASSSLDRTGELFF

v_call: TRBV2
clone_size: NA
j_call: TRBJ1-5
d_call: TRBD1
cdr3_nt: TGTGCCACCATGGACAGGGGGAGAGAGACCCAGCATTTT
cdr3_aa: CATMDRGRETQHF

v_call: TRBV2
clone_size: many
j_call: TRBJ2-7
d_call: TRBD1
cdr3_nt: TGTGCCAGCAGCGATACACCCGGGACAGTCTCCTACGAGCAGTACTTC
cdr3_aa: CASSDTPGTVSYEQYF

v_call: TRBV18
clone_size: few
j_call: TRBJ1-1
d_call: NA
cdr3_nt: TGTGCCAGCTCACTGAGAGGTTGGGGGAACACTGAAGCTTTCTTT
cdr3_aa: CASSLRGWGNTEAFF

v_call: TRBV10-3
clone_size: NA
j_call: TRBJ2-5
d_call: NA
cdr3_nt: TGTGCCATCAGTGAACGGGAGACGCAAAAGACCCAGTACTTC
cdr3_aa: CAISERETQKTQYF

v_call: TRBV20-1
clone_size: NA
j_call: TRBJ1-6
d_call: NA
cdr3_nt: TGCAGTGCTAGCAGGGTGGATTCACCCCTCCACTTT
cdr3_aa: CSASRVDSPLHF

v_call: TRBV13
clone_size: many
j_call: TRBJ2-6
d_call: TRBD1
cdr3_nt: TGTGCCAGCAGCTGGGACAGAACTAGAGCTGGGGCCAACGTCCTGACTTTC
cdr3_aa: CASSWDRTRAGANVLTF

v_call: TRBV2
clone_size: NA
j_call: TRBJ1-6
d_call: NA
cdr3_nt: TGTGCCAGCGGGGGGGCAGGGAATTCACCCCTCCACTTT
cdr3_aa: CASGGAGNSPLHF

v_call: TRBV20-1
clone_size: many
j_call: TRBJ2-7
d_call: TRBD2
cdr3_nt: TGCAGTGCTAGAGATTGGGATAGCGGGAGCTCTGGAAACGAGCAGTACTTC
cdr3_aa: CSARDWDSGSSGNEQYF

v_call: TRBV7-2
clone_size: many
j_call: TRBJ2-7
d_call: NA
cdr3_nt: TGTGCCAGCAGCCCAGGGCGGGGACCAACCTACGAGCAGTACTTC
cdr3_aa: CASSPGRGPTYEQYF

v_call: TRBV7-2
clone_size: many
j_call: TRBJ1-4
d_call: NA
cdr3_nt: TGTGCCAGCAGCTTAGTACAGTCTGGTGAAAAACTGTTTTTT
cdr3_aa: CASSLVQSGEKLFF

v_call: TRBV7-2
clone_size: NA
j_call: TRBJ2-7
d_call: NA
cdr3_nt: TGTGCCAGCACGGACATACCCTACGAGCAGTACTTC
cdr3_aa: CASTDIPYEQYF

v_call: TRBV25-1
clone_size: many
j_call: TRBJ1-6
d_call: NA
cdr3_nt: TGTGCCAGCAGTGATAACGGTGGGGGAATTTACTCACCCCTCCACTTT
cdr3_aa: CASSDNGGGIYSPLHF

v_call: TRBV6-1
clone_size: many
j_call: TRBJ1-5
d_call: NA
cdr3_nt: TGTGCCAGCAGTGCCGACAGCAATCAGCCCCAGCATTTT
cdr3_aa: CASSADSNQPQHF

v_call: TRBV15
clone_size: NA
j_call: TRBJ2-7
d_call: TRBD2
cdr3_nt: TGTGCCACCAGCAGAGGGAATGGGCTAGCGGGAGGGTCCTACGAGCAGTACTTC
cdr3_aa: CATSRGNGLAGGSYEQYF

v_call: TRBV7-2
clone_size: NA
j_call: TRBJ2-7
d_call: NA
cdr3_nt: TGTGCCAGCAGCTCCACTAGACTCTCCTACGAGCAGTACTTC
cdr3_aa: CASSSTRLSYEQYF

v_call: TRBV11-2
clone_size: NA
j_call: TRBJ1-2
d_call: NA
cdr3_nt: TGTGCCAGCAGCTTAGGGGACCACCCCATCTTC
cdr3_aa: CASSLGDHPIF

v_call: TRBV11-2
clone_size: many
j_call: TRBJ2-6
d_call: NA
cdr3_nt: TGTGCCAGCAGCCCCGACAGCCTCTCTGGGGCCAACGTCCTGACTTTC
cdr3_aa: CASSPDSLSGANVLTF

v_call: TRBV28
clone_size: few
j_call: TRBJ1-1
d_call: NA
cdr3_nt: TGTGCCACACAGGAGAACACTGAAGCTTTCTTT
cdr3_aa: CATQENTEAFF

v_call: TRBV10-3
clone_size: NA
j_call: TRBJ2-5
d_call: NA
cdr3_nt: TGTGCCATCAGTGAGGACAGTTCCCCGCGGGAGACCCAGTACTTC
cdr3_aa: CAISEDSSPRETQYF

v_call: TRBV5-6
clone_size: many
j_call: TRBJ2-2
d_call: NA
cdr3_nt: TGTGCCAGCAGCTTGTATCACAGAACCGGGGAGCTGTTTTTT
cdr3_aa: CASSLYHRTGELFF

v_call: TRBV29-1
clone_size: NA
j_call: TRBJ1-2
d_call: TRBD1
cdr3_nt: TGCAGCGTTTCCCGGGACAGGGGCTATGGCTACACCTTC
cdr3_aa: CSVSRDRGYGYTF